These T cell receptor beta chains were read from a single sample in a study of neurological immune-mediated disorders. TCRdb ran MiXCR on the 5' RACE reads and lists one entry per CDR3 protein. In the table there are some 30,000 distinct CDR3 sequences, around 6% of which are singletons. Specimen: CD4+ T cells from blood. The source is a woman between 45 and 60 years old in good health. The conserved cysteine and the conserved F or W are not part of the CDR3 here.

V: TRBV10-3; J: TRBJ1-1; CDR3: AISESRRDTEAF
V: TRBV20-1; J: TRBJ1-1; CDR3: SARDSFNTEAF
V: TRBV7-9; J: TRBJ2-4; CDR3: ASSLGPAKNIQY
V: TRBV5-1; J: TRBJ2-1; CDR3: ASVGLAAANEQF
V: TRBV7-2; J: TRBJ2-1; CDR3: ASSLVSRSDNEQF
V: TRBV25-1; J: TRBJ2-7; CDR3: ASSERAHYEQY
V: TRBV21-1; J: TRBJ2-3; CDR3: ASSKALLAADTQY
V: TRBV6-5; J: TRBJ2-4; CDR3: ASGRLAKNIQY
V: TRBV2; J: TRBJ2-7; CDR3: ASSEVAGYEQY
V: TRBV5-1; J: TRBJ1-1; CDR3: ASSLEALNPNTEAF
V: TRBV28; J: TRBJ1-2; CDR3: ASSLSGQGPYGYT
V: TRBV18; J: TRBJ1-3; CDR3: ASSLGKTEGNTIY
V: TRBV7-3; J: TRBJ2-2; CDR3: ASSSTGAGELF
V: TRBV6-1; J: TRBJ1-6; CDR3: ASKDGTGLNSPLH
V: TRBV5-1; J: TRBJ2-7; CDR3: ASSLSPTYEQY
V: TRBV30; J: TRBJ2-3; CDR3: AWSEGGVGTDTQY
V: TRBV6-5; J: TRBJ2-2; CDR3: ASRLVPRETGGTGELF
V: TRBV10-3; J: TRBJ2-6; CDR3: ATSGSGANVLT
V: TRBV9; J: TRBJ1-1; CDR3: ASSVDPGQGLDTEAF
V: TRBV4-1; J: TRBJ1-1; CDR3: ASSQDRTGEAF
V: TRBV2; J: TRBJ2-1; CDR3: ASSGAGGSSYNEQF
V: TRBV5-1; J: TRBJ1-1; CDR3: ASGRTNTEAF
V: TRBV12-3/TRBV12-4; J: TRBJ2-1; CDR3: ASSSAGGFEQF
V: TRBV7-2; J: TRBJ2-1; CDR3: ASSLSPQGMNEQF
V: TRBV29-1; J: TRBJ1-2; CDR3: SVEKGGYGYT